This is a list of T cell receptor beta chains from one sample in a study of siplizumab effects on memory and regulatory T cells. The method was immunoSEQ multiplex PCR; TCRdb's version includes in-frame clones alone and lacks a portion of them. The sample has 100,000 or so clones; approximately 90% are singletons. Sequenced input: Tregs sorted from blood. The receptor source for this set is a human donor in good health. Both conserved end residues are part of each CDR3. A D gene is named only where the DNA matches it firmly. Size is omitted from some rows. Given values are once, few, many or a class for expanded clones.

v_gene	j_gene	d_gene	abundance	CDR3aa	CDR3nt
TRBV4-1	TRBJ2-3	NA	NA	CASSPTLELATTDTQYF	TGCGCCAGCAGCCCCACCTTAGAACTAGCCACCACAGATACGCAGTATTTT
TRBV2	TRBJ2-2	NA	NA	CAEGGNTGELFF	TGTGCCGAGGGGGGGAACACCGGGGAGCTGTTTTTT
TRBV10-3	TRBJ1-6	NA	NA	CAISPGINSPLHF	TGTGCCATCAGTCCAGGGATTAATTCACCCCTCCACTTT
TRBV1	TRBJ1-5	NA	NA	CTSSQGQECNQPQHF	TGCACCAGCAGCCAAGGACAGGAATGCAATCAGCCCCAGCATTTT
TRBV11-1	TRBJ1-1	NA	NA	CASSAPVGAMDEAFF	TGTGCCAGCAGCGCCCCGGTAGGCGCGATGGATGAAGCTTTCTTT
TRBV6-5	TRBJ2-3	NA	NA	CASRVAASTDTQYF	TGTGCCAGCAGGGTAGCGGCTAGCACAGATACGCAGTATTTT
TRBV7-3	TRBJ1-1	NA	NA	CASSLGTPTEAFF	TGTGCCAGCAGCCTAGGGACACCCACTGAAGCTTTCTTT
TRBV7-3	TRBJ2-5	NA	once	CASSLISRGGPETQYF	TGTGCCAGCAGCTTAATTAGTCGAGGAGGGCCAGAGACCCAGTACTTC
TRBV7-2	TRBJ2-4	NA	NA	CASSFSGSNIQYF	TGTGCCAGCAGCTTTTCGGGATCAAACATTCAGTACTTC
TRBV5-6	TRBJ2-2	NA	NA	CASSLFGLAGNTGELFF	TGTGCCAGCAGCTTGTTTGGGCTAGCAGGAAACACCGGGGAGCTGTTTTTT
TRBV5-1	TRBJ2-7	NA	NA	CASSQPTEIVNRRLPYEQYF	TGCGCCAGCAGCCAGCCCACCGAAATCGTCAACAGGAGACTCCCCTACGAGCAGTACTTC
TRBV5-1	TRBJ1-5	NA	NA	CASSLTTASYQPQHF	TGTGCCAGCAGCTTGACTACAGCGAGTTACCAGCCCCAGCATTTT
TRBV6-1	TRBJ1-4	NA	many	CASSERGGSTTNEKLFF	TGTGCCAGCAGTGAAAGAGGGGGGTCCACAACTAATGAAAAACTGTTTTTT
TRBV9	TRBJ2-6	TRBD1	NA	CASSLLDGQGVSLGANVLTF	TGTGCCAGCAGCCTCCTAGATGGACAGGGGGTCTCCCTCGGGGCCAACGTCCTGACTTTC
TRBV5-5	TRBJ2-7	NA	once	CASSLRAEQYF	TGTGCCAGCAGCTTACGAGCGGAGCAGTACTTC
TRBV19	TRBJ2-5	NA	NA	CASSPSSLGETQYF	TGTGCCAGTAGTCCCTCCTCGTTGGGAGAGACCCAGTACTTC
TRBV18	TRBJ2-1	TRBD2	NA	CASQGLAGISEQFF	TGTGCCAGCCAGGGACTAGCGGGAATCAGTGAGCAGTTCTTC
TRBV19	TRBJ2-5	NA	NA	CASSVGETQYF	TGTGCCAGTAGTGTAGGTGAGACCCAGTACTTC
TRBV23-1	TRBJ2-2	TRBD1	NA	CASSEPGQGENTGELFF	TGCGCCAGCAGCGAACCGGGACAGGGGGAGAACACCGGGGAGCTGTTTTTT
TRBV7-2	TRBJ1-2	NA	NA	CASSLWAQYGYTF	TGTGCCAGCAGCTTATGGGCGCAGTATGGCTACACCTTC
TRBV19	TRBJ2-3	TRBD2	NA	CASRSSGRTDTQYF	TGTGCCAGTCGTTCCAGCGGGAGGACAGATACGCAGTATTTT
TRBV5-1	TRBJ2-3	TRBD2	NA	CASSFGLADLTDTQYF	TGCGCCAGCAGCTTCGGACTAGCGGACCTCACAGATACGCAGTATTTT
TRBV11-2	TRBJ2-5	NA	NA	CASSLGQWETQYF	TGTGCCAGCAGCTTAGGCCAATGGGAGACCCAGTACTTC
TRBV5-4	TRBJ1-1	TRBD1	NA	CASSRGDRVKSEAFF	TGTGCCAGCAGCCGTGGGGACAGGGTTAAATCTGAAGCTTTCTTT
TRBV7-3	TRBJ2-7	TRBD1	NA	CASSLAGQGQQYF	TGTGCCAGCAGCTTAGCGGGACAGGGGCAGCAGTACTTC
TRBV7-9	TRBJ1-2	TRBD1	NA	CASSKRQGAGGYTF	TGTGCCAGCAGCAAACGACAGGGGGCCGGTGGCTACACCTTC
TRBV6-5	TRBJ2-5	NA	NA	CASSPSFVAETQYF	TGTGCCAGCAGCCCCTCCTTCGTTGCAGAGACCCAGTACTTC
TRBV4-2	TRBJ2-3	TRBD2	once	CASSHPTSGRNPDTQYF	TGTGCCAGCAGCCACCCCACTAGCGGGAGGAATCCGGATACGCAGTATTTT
TRBV5-4	TRBJ2-7	NA	few	CASSLWAFGEQYF	TGTGCCAGCAGCTTGTGGGCGTTTGGGGAGCAGTACTTC
TRBV10-3	TRBJ2-1	TRBD1	once	CAIRGTGPYNEQFF	TGTGCCATCAGGGGGACAGGGCCGTACAATGAGCAGTTCTTC
TRBV5-1	TRBJ2-7	NA	NA	CASSFSVRFDYEQYF	TGCGCCAGCAGCTTCTCCGTGCGGTTTGACTACGAGCAGTACTTC
TRBV7-9	TRBJ2-7	NA	NA	CASSHSGTYEQYF	TGTGCCAGCAGCCATAGTGGGACCTACGAGCAGTACTTC
TRBV28	TRBJ1-3	NA	NA	CASSLWVSSGNTIYF	TGTGCCAGCAGTTTATGGGTGAGCTCTGGAAACACCATATATTTT
TRBV11-2	TRBJ2-3	NA	NA	CASSFGWSGRIDTQYF	TGTGCCAGCAGCTTTGGCTGGAGCGGCCGCATAGATACGCAGTATTTT
TRBV27	TRBJ1-6	NA	NA	CASTEVGRPTLHF	TGTGCCAGCACCGAGGTTGGGAGGCCGACCCTCCACTTT
TRBV6-4	TRBJ1-1	NA	NA	CASSESVEAEAFF	TGTGCCAGCAGTGAATCGGTGGAGGCTGAAGCTTTCTTT
TRBV11-2	TRBJ2-1	NA	once	CASSLGGKRNEQFF	TGTGCCAGCAGCTTAGGCGGGAAGCGCAATGAGCAGTTCTTC
TRBV2	TRBJ1-1	NA	once	CASSLQRAEAFF	TGTGCCAGCAGTCTTCAAAGGGCTGAAGCTTTCTTT
TRBV6-6	TRBJ1-2	TRBD1	NA	CASAAGTGLSNYGYTF	TGTGCCAGCGCCGCCGGGACAGGGCTCTCTAACTATGGCTACACCTTC
TRBV14	TRBJ2-5	NA	NA	CASSQAGVLGQYF	TGTGCCAGCAGCCAAGCTGGGGTCCTAGGGCAGTACTTC
TRBV28	TRBJ2-3	NA	NA	CASSLSPTGATDTQYF	TGTGCCAGCAGTTTATCCCCCACGGGAGCCACAGATACGCAGTATTTT
TRBV7-9	TRBJ1-4	NA	NA	CASSSGTGVWEKLFF	TGTGCCAGCAGTTCCGGGACCGGGGTTTGGGAAAAACTGTTTTTT
TRBV10-2	TRBJ2-7	NA	NA	CASSERGRISSYEQYF	TGCGCCAGCAGTGAGAGGGGACGAATAAGCTCCTACGAGCAGTACTTC
TRBV5-1	TRBJ2-5	NA	once	CASSLVTGETQYF	TGCGCCAGCAGCTTGGTTACCGGGGAGACCCAGTACTTC
TRBV7-9	TRBJ1-6	NA	once	CASSLPGSYNSPLHF	TGTGCCAGCAGCTTACCGGGAAGCTATAATTCACCCCTCCACTTT
TRBV25-1	TRBJ1-4	NA	once	CASSLFGRFEKLFF	TGTGCCAGCAGTCTATTTGGACGGTTTGAAAAACTGTTTTTT
TRBV27	TRBJ2-1	TRBD1	few	CASSPAGTVYNEQFF	TGTGCCAGCAGTCCCGCCGGGACAGTATACAATGAGCAGTTCTTC
TRBV6-6	TRBJ1-1	NA	NA	CASTGTTEAFF	TGTGCCAGCACCGGAACCACTGAAGCTTTCTTT
TRBV10-1	TRBJ1-5	NA	NA	CASPEPLNQPQHF	TGCGCCAGCCCCGAGCCCTTAAATCAGCCCCAGCATTTT
TRBV19	TRBJ2-5	TRBD2	NA	CASSSLTSVETQYF	TGTGCCAGTAGTTCATTGACTAGCGTGGAGACCCAGTACTTC
TRBV11-2	TRBJ2-6	NA	NA	CASSPLPTRTGANVLTF	TGTGCCAGCAGCCCGCTTCCTACGCGAACTGGGGCCAACGTCCTGACTTTC
TRBV28	TRBJ2-5	NA	NA	CASSSLQETQYF	TGTGCCAGCAGTTCGCTACAAGAGACCCAGTACTTC